One sample yielded the 22 T cell receptor beta chains listed below, sequenced in a study of T cell repertoires in cytomegalovirus infection. One entry per CDR3 protein, called by TCRdb with MiXCR from the reads. The data show approximately 750,000 distinct CDR3 sequences, with 35% seen just once and around 2.6% held by the top ten. The sequenced material came from PBMCs. The receptors stem from a human donor in good health (CMV status not recorded). Some clones in this sample may be carry-over from other donors' samples.

This chain uses TRBV6-6 with TRBJ2-7; D is unresolved. Germline CDR1 reads MNHNY; CDR2 reads SVGAGI (reference sequence). The CDR3 is made up of 13 amino acids. Trimming left V 2 bases short and J 1 base short, with 6 bases between. CDR3 protein: CASSYTLSYEQYF. The CDR3 coding sequence is TGTGCCAGCAGTTACACTCTGTCCTACGAGCAGTACTTC.

Only a few counts were recorded for this clonotype. In DNA form, the CDR3 reads TGTGCCAGCAGCTGGGGGACAGGGGACACCTACGAGCAGTACTTC. This sequence encodes CASSWGTGDTYEQYF. V gene TRBV7-8 combines with J gene TRBJ2-7; 10 bases line up with TRBD1. The CDR3 runs to 15 residues. The V gene's germline CDR1 is SGHVS and CDR2 FQNEAQ. The junction had 5 bases not matched to a gene; V was cut back by 4 bases and J by 2 bases.

The CDR3 loop reads CASGRGEETDTQYF. The CDR3 DNA reads as TGTGCCAGCGGGCGGGGGGAGGAAACAGATACGCAGTATTTT. The chain has TRBV11-2 and TRBJ2-3, with TRBD2 matching 8 bases. The germline CDR1 and CDR2 sequences are SGHAT and FQNNGV. The V segment lost 8 bases and the J segment 3 bases; nucleotides outside the gene matches: 7. There are 14 residues in the CDR3.

Worth noting for this clonotype: A read error is possible here, since a much larger clone lies one base away. The rearrangement links TRBV7-2 to TRBJ1-5; D perhaps matches TRBD1 (5 bases). The CDR3 spans 15 residues. Per germline, CDR1 SGHTA and CDR2 FQGNSA. The CDR3 protein is CDSTTMGGGNQPQHF. CDR3 sequence (DNA): TGTGACAGCACTACCATGGGGGGTGGCAATCAGCCCCAGCATTTT.

This sequence joins TRBV5-1 and TRBJ2-2; D unclear. Trimming took off 1 base at V and 4 bases at J, with 8 bases between the two ends. This CDR3 region has 14 residues. Germline V gene sequence: CDR1 SGHRS, CDR2 YFSETQ. Here the CDR3 reads CASSLSIGTGELFF. The CDR3 DNA sequence: TGCGCCAGCAGCTTGAGCATCGGCACCGGGGAGCTGTTTTTT.

This clonotype was detected many times. The chain has TRBV28 and TRBJ2-7; D assignment may be TRBD1 or TRBD2 (6 bases each). Germline values: CDR1 MDHEN, CDR2 SYDVKM. The CDR3 is 14 residues long. V was trimmed by 8 bases and J by 4 bases, leaving 18 bases between them. The CDR3: CASSSPGATYEQYF. The CDR3 DNA sequence: TGTGCCAGCTCAAGCCCGGGGGCAACGTACGAGCAGTACTTC.

This sequence joins TRBV27 and TRBJ2-2; D might be TRBD2 (5 bases). V lost 2 bases to trimming and J lost 4 bases, with 17 bases between them. Germline V gives CDR1 MNHEY, CDR2 SMNVEV (reference sequence). This CDR3 is 17 amino acids long. CDR3 sequence: CASSLVTALGSTGELFF. The DNA of the CDR3 is TGTGCCAGCAGTTTAGTCACAGCTCTAGGGAGCACCGGGGAGCTGTTTTTT.

J is TRBJ2-2 and V is TRBV20-1, with no clear D. Germline V CDR1 and CDR2: DFQATT, SNEGSKA (reference sequence). Trimming removed 6 bases at V and 0 bases at J, with 17 bases between. CDR3 size: 16 residues. CDR3 nucleotides: TGCAGTGCCCCAAGGCTGACAACTGCGAACACCGGGGAGCTGTTTTTT. Amino acids: CSAPRLTTANTGELFF.

The chain uses TRBV6-1 and TRBJ2-7, with D hard to call. V was trimmed by 1 base and J by 0 bases, leaving 4 bases between them. In germline, CDR1 is MNHNS, CDR2 SASEGT. This CDR3 has 13 residues. CDR3 residues: CASSEDPSYEQYF. CDR3 DNA sequence: TGTGCCAGCAGTGAAGATCCCTCCTACGAGCAGTACTTC.

This clonotype came up a few times. The chain recombines TRBV28 with TRBJ1-3; possible D gene TRBD1, 6 bases. Germline-derived CDR1 and CDR2 are MDHEN and SYDVKM. This CDR3 comprises 14 residues. The germline V and J ends were trimmed by 5 bases and 2 bases, with 10 bases remaining between them. CDR3 DNA sequence: TGTGCCAGCAGTACCCCAGGGGCTGGAAACACCATATATTTT. Encoded protein: CASSTPGAGNTIYF.

This clonotype was recorded a few times. The chain carries TRBV12-3 or TRBV12-4 and TRBJ2-1; no reliable D call. CDR3 length: 15 residues. V lost 7 bases and J 0 bases, leaving 13 bases between the germline ends. This CDR3 reads CASTVDPSSYNEQFF. The CDR3 DNA reads TGTGCCAGCACCGTAGACCCGAGCTCCTACAATGAGCAGTTCTTC.

This clonotype was detected a few times. This chain connects TRBV19 to TRBJ2-4, with 7 bases aligning to TRBD1. Losses at the gene ends were 5 bases for V and 3 bases for J; bases not matched to a gene: 4. This CDR3 spans 14 amino acids. Germline CDR1 reads LNHDA; CDR2 reads SQIVND (reference sequence). The CDR3 spells CASSSRDSKNIQYF. The CDR3 nucleotides read TGTGCCAGTAGTTCCCGGGACAGCAAAAACATTCAGTACTTC.

The V gene is TRBV27, the J gene TRBJ2-3, with unresolved D. The CDR3 runs 15 residues. Trimming cost V 4 bases and J 2 bases, with 13 bases left between them. The germline V gene encodes CDR1 MNHEY and CDR2 SMNVEV (reference sequence). The CDR3 sequence is CASSSAWANTDTQYF. The CDR3 DNA reads TGTGCCAGCAGTTCGGCGTGGGCTAACACAGATACGCAGTATTTT.

This clonotype was picked up many times. J is TRBJ2-6 and V is TRBV7-9; D gene uncertain. V lost 6 bases, J lost 3 bases, and 6 bases lay in between. The germline V gene encodes CDR1 SEHNR and CDR2 FQNEAQ (reference sequence). The length of the CDR3 is 13 residues. CDR3 sequence (DNA): TGTGCCAGCAGGCGTGATGGGGCCAACGTCCTGACTTTC. Amino acid sequence: CASRRDGANVLTF.

This clonotype has just one count. The DNA for the CDR3 is TGTGCCAGTAAAAGAGAGCGGGGGCCGTCGGGCTACACCTTC. Protein sequence: CASKRERGPSGYTF. The chain links TRBV19 to TRBJ1-2; a weak D match, TRBD1 (6 bases). The germline gives CDR1 LNHDA, CDR2 SQIVND (reference sequence). V lost 7 bases to trimming and J lost 8 bases, with 20 bases between them. CDR3 length equals 14 residues.

This clonotype was seen a handful of times. The chain uses TRBV28 and TRBJ2-3; the D is unclear. Deletions cut 2 bases from V and 6 bases from J, with 12 bases between. CDR1 and CDR2 from the germline V gene are MDHEN and SYDVKM. The CDR3 covers 14 residues. CDR3 protein: CASSLQRASDTQYF. The CDR3 nucleotides read TGTGCCAGCAGTTTACAAAGGGCCTCGGATACGCAGTATTTT.

The chain carries TRBV12-3 or TRBV12-4 and TRBJ2-3; TRBD1 matches at 7 bases. The CDR3 consists of 16 residues. J was trimmed by 0 bases and V by 3 bases; bases with no gene match: 6. CDR3 sequence reads: CASSFRKGASTDTQYF. CDR3 bases: TGTGCCAGCAGTTTTCGTAAGGGGGCGAGCACAGATACGCAGTATTTT.

As concerns this clonotype: This may be a read error: a much more frequent sequence differs by one nucleotide. Here the CDR3 omits its conserved ending phenylalanine or tryptophan, so a read error is the likely source. The rearrangement uses TRBV7-2 and TRBJ2-5, with no clear D. V was clipped by 4 bases and J by 1 base, with 16 bases between them. CDR3 length: 16 residues. Germline V CDR1 and CDR2: SGHTA, FQGNSA. CDR3 DNA: TGTGCCAGCAGCTCCGCTGGGATGTCAGTCCAAGAGACCCAGTACTTA. Translated: CASSSAGMSVQETQYL.

The V gene is TRBV28, the J gene TRBJ1-5, with TRBD1 matching over 8 bases. The CDR3 covers 19 residues. V dropped 4 bases and J dropped 2; count of bases not matched to a gene: 16. CDR1 is MDHEN, CDR2 SYDVKM, per germline. The CDR3 DNA reads as TGTGCCAGCAGTTCGCAAATCTCGGACAGGGTGGTGGGCAATCAGCCCCAGCATTTT. It specifies CASSSQISDRVVGNQPQHF.

The chain has TRBV28 and TRBJ2-1; 11 bases align to TRBD2. The CDR3 contains 14 residues. Germline CDR1 reads MDHEN; CDR2 reads SYDVKM. With 6 bases clipped from V and 6 bases from J, the junction kept 4 bases outside the gene matches. The DNA of the CDR3 is TGTGCCAGCAGGCCTGGACTAGCGGGCAATGAGCAGTTCTTC. Its translation: CASRPGLAGNEQFF.

This clonotype was seen ten or more times. The V gene is TRBV7-2, the J gene TRBJ2-1; 8 bases match TRBD2. This CDR3 is built from 19 residues. Losses at the gene ends were 4 bases for V and 0 bases for J; bases not matched to a gene: 14. In germline, CDR1 is SGHTA, CDR2 FQGNSA. Here the CDR3 reads CASSSAGFAGGPSYNEQFF. In DNA, the CDR3 is TGTGCCAGCAGCTCGGCAGGGTTTGCGGGAGGCCCCTCCTACAATGAGCAGTTCTTC.

The rearrangement uses TRBV28 and TRBJ2-3, with D possibly matching TRBD2 (5 bases). CDR1 and CDR2 (germline): MDHEN, SYDVKM. V shed 5 bases and J shed 2 bases, with 14 bases lying between them. CDR3 length: 15 amino acids. The DNA for the CDR3 is TGTGCCAGCAGTATCCCTCGGGGAGACACAGATACGCAGTATTTT. Its protein product is CASSIPRGDTDTQYF.